This T cell receptor beta chain was retrieved from a study of blood T cell repertoires in COVID-19. CDR3 length: 13 amino acids. Germline V CDR1 and CDR2: LGHDT, YNNKEL (reference sequence). With 1 base removed from V and 7 bases from J, the gap between germline ends came to 11 bases. Method: immunoSEQ multiplex PCR; TCRdb's copy keeps in-frame clones and lacks some. The table lists approximately 150,000 clones, roughly 80% of them singletons. Sequences were obtained from PBMCs or T cells enriched from blood (not recorded which). This clonotype originated in a woman aged 40 to 50 with acute COVID-19. The V gene is TRBV3-1 (or the pseudogene TRBV3-2), the J gene TRBJ2-7, with D possibly being TRBD1 (5 bases). CDR3 sequence (DNA): TGTGCCAGCAGCCAAGTCCCCAACAGGGAGCAGTACGTC. Protein sequence: CASSQVPNREQYV.